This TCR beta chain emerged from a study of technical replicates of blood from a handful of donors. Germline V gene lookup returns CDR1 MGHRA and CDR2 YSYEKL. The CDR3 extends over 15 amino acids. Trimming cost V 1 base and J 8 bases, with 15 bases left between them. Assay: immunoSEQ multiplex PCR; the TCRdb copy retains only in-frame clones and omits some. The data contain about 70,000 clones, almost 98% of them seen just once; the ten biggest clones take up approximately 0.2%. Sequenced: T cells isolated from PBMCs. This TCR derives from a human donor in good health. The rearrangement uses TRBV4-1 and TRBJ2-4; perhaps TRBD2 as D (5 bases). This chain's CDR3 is CASSQGTDWADIQYF. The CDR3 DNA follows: TGCGCCAGCAGCCAAGGGACTGACTGGGCAGACATTCAGTACTTC.